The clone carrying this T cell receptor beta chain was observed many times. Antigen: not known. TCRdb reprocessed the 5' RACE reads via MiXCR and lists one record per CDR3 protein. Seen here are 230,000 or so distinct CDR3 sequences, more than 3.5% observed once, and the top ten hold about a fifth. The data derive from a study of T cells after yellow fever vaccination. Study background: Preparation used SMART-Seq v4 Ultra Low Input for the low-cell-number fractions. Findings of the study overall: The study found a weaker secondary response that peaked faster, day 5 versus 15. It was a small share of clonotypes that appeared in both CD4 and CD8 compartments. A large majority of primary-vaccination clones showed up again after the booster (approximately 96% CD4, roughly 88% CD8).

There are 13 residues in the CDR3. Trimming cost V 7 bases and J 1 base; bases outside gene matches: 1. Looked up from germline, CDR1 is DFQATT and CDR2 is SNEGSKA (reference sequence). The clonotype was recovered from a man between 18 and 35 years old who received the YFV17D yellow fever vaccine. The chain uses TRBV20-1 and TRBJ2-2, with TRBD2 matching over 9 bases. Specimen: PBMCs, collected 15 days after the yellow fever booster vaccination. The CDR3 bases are TGCAGTGTAGCGGGGGAGAACACCGGGGAGCTGTTTTTT. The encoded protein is CSVAGENTGELFF.